The source of this T cell receptor (beta chain) is a study of blood T cell repertoires in COVID-19 (dated by TCRdb to 2020 to 2022). For the wider study: Collaborator samples came from the United States, Italy and Spain and covered acute and convalescent phases of COVID-19. HLA class I and class II types, where available, came from metadata supplied by the sample provider rather than from assay-based typing. A freely available public database, intended as a resource for researchers studying the immune response to SARS-CoV-2, is where the repertoires were released. The sample metadata nearly always contained a de-identified subject ID, COVID-19 status, age in years and sex. Subjects who had been exposed to COVID-19, were actively infected with it, or had recovered from it provided the deeply sampled blood TCRbeta repertoires that made up the dataset. The prospective study material was composed of cDNA or gDNA derived from T cells, B-cell-depleted T cells, or PBMCs. Samples came from the ongoing ImmuneRACE study (first 160 participants) plus 1,254 subjects from 6 global collaborators. The research as a whole found: Clinical and demographic metadata were provided uncurated, with the amount varying by source and participant.

TCRbeta CDR3 regions were amplified from genomic DNA by means of the immunoSEQ Assay, a bias-controlled multiplex PCR. In the source study's methods: The number of nucleated cells in each sample was estimated by amplification of reference gene primers within the assay. To quantify the absolute abundance of each unique TCRbeta CDR3 rearrangement, sequence reads were collapsed and filtered. For each sample, productive Simpson clonality was calculated by taking the square root of Simpson's diversity index across productive rearrangements. TCRdb obtained this table from immuneACCESS and retained in-frame rearrangements with V and J assigned. These tables miss some clones; where compared with another copy, unresolved V genes account for less than half of the shortfall, and the remainder is unexplained. V and J calls and clone size are given by that table; D and trimming were obtained from the DNA. The sample contains about 260,000 clones, 80% to 90% of them found a single time. The top ten constitute around 4% of the sample.

The germline V gene (reference sequence) yields WNHNN for CDR1 and SYGVQD for CDR2. Taken from cysteine to phenylalanine, the CDR3 has 16 residues. The DNA shown is the 48-base CDR3, in frame from base 1. V drops 5 bases and J drops 0 bases, leaving 13 bases in between. Whole blood was collected in K2EDTA tubes by collaborating institutions according to the institutions' own protocols. For TCRbeta analysis, collaborator samples were shipped as frozen whole blood, as isolated PBMCs, or as DNA extracted from either sample type. A word on this clone: No antigen is known for it. Base qualities were left out, and no much larger clone turns up one base away.

Material: peripheral blood. The sequence is built from TRBV10-1 and TRBJ2-2; a tentative D call is TRBD1 (6 bases match). The receptor was derived from a man in his sixties with acute or convalescent COVID-19. The DNA sequence follows: TGCGCCAGCAGTCCTACAGGGCGAGCGAACACCGGGGAGCTGTTTTTT. Its translation reads: CASSPTGRANTGELFF.